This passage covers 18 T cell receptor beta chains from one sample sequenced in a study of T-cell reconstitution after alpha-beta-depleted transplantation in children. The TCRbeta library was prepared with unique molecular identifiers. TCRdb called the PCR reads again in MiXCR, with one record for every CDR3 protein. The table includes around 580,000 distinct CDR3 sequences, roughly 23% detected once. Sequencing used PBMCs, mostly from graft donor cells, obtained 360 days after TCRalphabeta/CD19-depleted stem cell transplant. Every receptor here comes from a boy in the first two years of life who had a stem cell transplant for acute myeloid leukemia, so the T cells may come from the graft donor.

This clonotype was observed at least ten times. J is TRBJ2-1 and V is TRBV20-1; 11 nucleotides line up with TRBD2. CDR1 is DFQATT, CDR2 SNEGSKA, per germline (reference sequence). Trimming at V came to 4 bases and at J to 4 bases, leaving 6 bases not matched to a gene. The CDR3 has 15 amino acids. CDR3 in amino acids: CSATSGGNYYNEQFF. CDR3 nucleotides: TGCAGTGCTACTAGCGGGGGGAACTATTACAATGAGCAGTTCTTC.

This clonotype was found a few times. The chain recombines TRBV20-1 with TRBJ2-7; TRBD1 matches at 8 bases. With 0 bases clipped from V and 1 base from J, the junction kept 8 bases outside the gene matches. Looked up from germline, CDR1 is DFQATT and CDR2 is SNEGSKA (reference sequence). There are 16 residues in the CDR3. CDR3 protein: CSARDFQGAISYEQYF. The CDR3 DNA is TGCAGTGCTAGAGATTTTCAGGGGGCTATATCCTACGAGCAGTACTTC.

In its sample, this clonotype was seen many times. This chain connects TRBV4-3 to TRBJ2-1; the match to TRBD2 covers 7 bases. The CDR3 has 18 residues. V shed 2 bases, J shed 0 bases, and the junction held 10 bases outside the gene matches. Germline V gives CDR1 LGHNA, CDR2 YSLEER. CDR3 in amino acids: CASSQRLPTSSSYNEQFF. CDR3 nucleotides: TGCGCCAGCAGCCAACGGCTACCGACTAGCTCCTCCTACAATGAGCAGTTCTTC.

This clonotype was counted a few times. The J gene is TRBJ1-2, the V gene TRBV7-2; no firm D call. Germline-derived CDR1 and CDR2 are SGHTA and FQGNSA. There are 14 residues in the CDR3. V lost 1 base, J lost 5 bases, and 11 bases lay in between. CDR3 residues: CASSLVGSLYGYTF. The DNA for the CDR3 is TGTGCCAGCAGCTTAGTAGGGTCCCTATATGGCTACACCTTC.

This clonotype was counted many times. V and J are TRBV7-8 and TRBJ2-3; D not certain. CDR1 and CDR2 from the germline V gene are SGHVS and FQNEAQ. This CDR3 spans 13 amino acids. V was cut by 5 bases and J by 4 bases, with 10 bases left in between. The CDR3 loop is CASSIPLPDTQYF. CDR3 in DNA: TGTGCCAGCAGCATTCCTCTCCCAGATACGCAGTATTTT.

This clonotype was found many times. This chain's CDR3 is CASSLTTSYGYTF. The CDR3 DNA follows: TGTGCCAGCAGCTTAACGACCAGCTATGGCTACACCTTC. The chain couples TRBV5-6 to TRBJ1-2; unclear D gene. The germline V gene encodes CDR1 SGHDT and CDR2 YYEEEE. The CDR3 consists of 13 residues. Trimming removed 2 bases from V and 4 bases from J, with 9 bases in between.

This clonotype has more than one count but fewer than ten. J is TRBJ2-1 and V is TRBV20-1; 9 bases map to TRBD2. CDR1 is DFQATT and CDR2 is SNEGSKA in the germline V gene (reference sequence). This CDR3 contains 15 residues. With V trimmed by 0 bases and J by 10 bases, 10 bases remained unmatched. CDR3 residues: CSAREGLAGPREQFF. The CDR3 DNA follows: TGCAGTGCTAGAGAAGGCCTAGCGGGGCCTAGGGAGCAGTTCTTC.

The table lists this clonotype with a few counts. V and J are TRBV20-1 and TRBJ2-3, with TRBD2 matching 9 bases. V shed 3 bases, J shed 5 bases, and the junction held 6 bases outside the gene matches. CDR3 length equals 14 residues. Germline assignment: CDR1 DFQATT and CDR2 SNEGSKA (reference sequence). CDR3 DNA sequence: TGCAGTGCTAGTCAGCGGGGGGTAAGAGATACGCAGTATTTT. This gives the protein CSASQRGVRDTQYF.

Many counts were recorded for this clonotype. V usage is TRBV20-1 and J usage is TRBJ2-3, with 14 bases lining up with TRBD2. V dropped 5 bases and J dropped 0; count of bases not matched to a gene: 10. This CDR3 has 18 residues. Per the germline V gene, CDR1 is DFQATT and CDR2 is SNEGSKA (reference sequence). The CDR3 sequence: CSAGIGLAGGSSTDTQYF. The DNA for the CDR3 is TGCAGTGCTGGCATCGGACTAGCGGGGGGCTCTAGCACAGATACGCAGTATTTT.

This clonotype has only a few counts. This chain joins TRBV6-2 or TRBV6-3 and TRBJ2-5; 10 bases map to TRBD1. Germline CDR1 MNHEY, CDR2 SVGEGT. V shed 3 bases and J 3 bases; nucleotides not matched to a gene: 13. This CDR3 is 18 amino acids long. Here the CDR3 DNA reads TGTGCCAGCAGTTATCCCCCGGGACAGGGGATAGACGAAGAGACCCAGTACTTC. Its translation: CASSYPPGQGIDEETQYF.

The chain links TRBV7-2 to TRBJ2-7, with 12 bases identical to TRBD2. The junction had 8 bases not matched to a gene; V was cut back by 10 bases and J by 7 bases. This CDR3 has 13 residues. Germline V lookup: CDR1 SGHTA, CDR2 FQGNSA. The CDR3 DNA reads TGTGCCATCCGACTAGCGGGGGCTGGGGAGCAGTACTTC. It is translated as CAIRLAGAGEQYF.

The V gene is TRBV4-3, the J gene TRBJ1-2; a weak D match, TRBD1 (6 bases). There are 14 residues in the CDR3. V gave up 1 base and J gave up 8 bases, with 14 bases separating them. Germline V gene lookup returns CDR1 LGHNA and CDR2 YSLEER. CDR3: CASSQVKGGSGYTF. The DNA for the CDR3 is TGCGCCAGCAGCCAAGTGAAGGGGGGTTCGGGCTACACCTTC.

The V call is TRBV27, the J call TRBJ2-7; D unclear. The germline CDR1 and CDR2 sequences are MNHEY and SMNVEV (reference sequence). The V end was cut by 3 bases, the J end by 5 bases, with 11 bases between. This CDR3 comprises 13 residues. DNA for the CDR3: TGTGCCAGCAGTTTCGGGCAGTTAAACGAGCAGTACTTC. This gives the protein CASSFGQLNEQYF.

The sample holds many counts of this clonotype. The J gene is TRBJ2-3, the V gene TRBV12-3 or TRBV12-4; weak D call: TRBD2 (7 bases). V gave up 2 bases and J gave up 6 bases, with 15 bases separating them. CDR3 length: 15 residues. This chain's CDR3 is CASSLRGAFRDTQYF. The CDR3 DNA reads TGTGCCAGCAGTTTACGGGGGGCCTTTCGTGATACGCAGTATTTT.

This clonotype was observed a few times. In nucleotides, the CDR3 is TGTGCCAGCTCTATCGGAGGCGAGCAGTACTTC. It codes for CASSIGGEQYF. This chain joins TRBV6-5 and TRBJ2-7, with D possibly TRBD2 on 5 matching bases. The germline V gene encodes CDR1 MNHEY and CDR2 SVGAGI. This CDR3 contains 11 residues. Trimming removed 8 bases from V and 6 bases from J, with 11 bases in between.

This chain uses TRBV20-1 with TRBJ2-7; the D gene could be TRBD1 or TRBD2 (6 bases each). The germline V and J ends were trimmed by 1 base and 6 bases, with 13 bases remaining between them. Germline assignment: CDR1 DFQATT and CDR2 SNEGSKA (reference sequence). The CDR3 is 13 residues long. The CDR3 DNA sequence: TGCAGTGCTAGAGCCCTACAGGGACTCGAGCAGTACTTC. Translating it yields CSARALQGLEQYF.

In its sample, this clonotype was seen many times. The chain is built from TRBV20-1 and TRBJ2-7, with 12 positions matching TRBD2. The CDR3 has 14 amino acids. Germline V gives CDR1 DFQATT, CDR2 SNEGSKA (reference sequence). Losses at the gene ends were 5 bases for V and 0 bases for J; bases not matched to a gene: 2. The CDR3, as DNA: TGCAGTGCTGGACTAGCGGGGACCTCCTACGAGCAGTACTTC. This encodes CSAGLAGTSYEQYF.

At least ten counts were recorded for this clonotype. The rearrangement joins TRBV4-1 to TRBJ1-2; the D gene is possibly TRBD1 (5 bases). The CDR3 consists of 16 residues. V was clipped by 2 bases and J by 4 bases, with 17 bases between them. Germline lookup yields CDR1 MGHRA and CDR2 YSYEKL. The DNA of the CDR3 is TGCGCCAGCAGCCAAATTTGGGGACCCGAACTCTATGGCTACACCTTC. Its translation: CASSQIWGPELYGYTF.